This record concerns one T cell receptor (beta chain) sequence. The antigen is unknown. Other DNA sequences from this sample encode an identical CDR3 as well. This entry belongs to a study of cytomegalovirus exposure and HLA in healthy donors. Looking at the study overall: Around 79 million unique TCRs, all from HLA-typed donors, were included in an early release of the data.

Germline V gene data show CDR1 as SGHKS and CDR2 as YYEKEE (reference sequence). This CDR3 has 15 amino acids. Between the trimmed V and J ends, which lost 0 bases and 0 bases, there was a span of 7 bases. In the PCR, 60 Vbeta and 13 Jbeta primers were used. Sequencing used immunoSEQ multiplex PCR; TCRdb keeps in-frame clones, though not all of them. The sample lists 150,000 to 200,000 clones; 68% were seen once. The study's findings and limits: Cytomegalovirus status, reportedly, was diagnosed with high specificity and sensitivity by the classifier. A highly shared variant cluster was judged a likely technical artifact.

The material sequenced was PBMCs. This sequence was found in a woman aged 40 to 49 in good health and CMV-seropositive. V gene TRBV5-5 combines with J gene TRBJ1-3; D not certain. CDR3: CASSLEGGSGNTIYF. CDR3 coding DNA: TGTGCCAGCAGCTTGGAGGGAGGCTCTGGAAACACCATATATTTT.